This T cell receptor beta chain is from a study of blood T cell repertoires in COVID-19. Study at large: Donors in the United States, Italy and Spain gave samples during acute or convalescent COVID-19.

Study members were between about 18 and 95 years old and lived in some 26 US regions. Participants' reported clinical history set cohort assignment. Germline V lookup: CDR1 SGDLS, CDR2 YYNGEE. Unmatched junction bases numbered 13, after V lost 2 bases and J lost 11 bases. CDR3 size: 16 residues. Original processing methods: Nucleated cell counts were estimated from reference gene primer amplification. The data were produced by immunoSEQ multiplex PCR, yet TCRdb's version contains in-frame clones alone and is incomplete. The V and J calls and clone size are taken from that table; D and trimming were inferred from the DNA. The sample includes about 160,000 clones, 65% to 85% of them seen just once.

The chain joins TRBV9 to TRBJ2-5; 12 nucleotides match TRBD2. The sequence came from a man in his forties who had recovered from COVID-19. What was sequenced was PBMCs or T cells enriched from blood (not recorded which). The CDR3, as DNA: TGTGCCAGCAGCGTTACTAGCGGGGGGACACGCGGGGGACAGTACTTC. It codes for CASSVTSGGTRGGQYF.